These 3 T cell receptor beta chains share one sample of origin, sequenced in a study of human T cells and chemical hapten exposure listed by TCRdb under 2021. Library preparation used RACE. The sample was run on a NextSeq 500. The public sequencing data were trimmed at Q25 with fastp and processed into clonotypes with MiXCR by TCRdb, which kept only in-frame beta chains. Here each entry gathers all rows of one CDR3 protein and keeps the most common genes and DNA. The sample contains more than 65,000 distinct CDR3 sequences, 10% of them found a single time. The ten largest clones capture about 1.5% of the sample. The time point label, read with the paper, signifies: patch test 1, 2 weeks after DPC sensitization. The treatment or condition label here, explained by the study, means: therapeutic diphenylcyclopropenone sensitization with weekly scalp DPC. The sample was whole blood, taken in connection with sensitization to the hapten diphenylcyclopropenone (DPC). These receptors were taken from a woman aged 45-65 years with alopecia areata. Some clones in this sample may be carry-over from other donors' samples.

This clonotype was seen many times. This CDR3 reads CASSSAGTGPYEQYF. CDR3 sequence (DNA): TGTGCCAGCAGCTCAGCCGGGACAGGGCCCTACGAGCAGTACTTC. The chain combines TRBV11-2 with TRBJ2-7; 9 bases are a match to TRBD1. V was clipped by 4 bases and J by 2 bases; unmatched bases: 6. CDR1 is SGHAT, CDR2 FQNNGV, per germline. The CDR3 is 15 amino acids.

The chain is built from TRBV20-1 and TRBJ2-7; TRBD2 matches 10 bases. The ends lost 3 bases at V and 0 bases at J; junction bases unmatched: 2. The CDR3 runs to 14 residues. Germline loops: CDR1 DFQATT, CDR2 SNEGSKA (reference sequence). The CDR3 DNA sequence: TGCAGTGCTAGCGGACTAGCGGTCTCCTACGAGCAGTACTTC. This encodes CSASGLAVSYEQYF.

This clonotype appeared many times. The rearrangement links TRBV6-6 to TRBJ2-7; D not resolved. The CDR3 is 11 amino acids. The germline gives CDR1 MNHNY, CDR2 SVGAGI (reference sequence). V lost 8 bases to trimming and J lost 3 bases, with 8 bases between them. The CDR3 reads CASGINYEQYF. CDR3 in DNA: TGTGCCAGCGGGATCAACTACGAGCAGTACTTC.